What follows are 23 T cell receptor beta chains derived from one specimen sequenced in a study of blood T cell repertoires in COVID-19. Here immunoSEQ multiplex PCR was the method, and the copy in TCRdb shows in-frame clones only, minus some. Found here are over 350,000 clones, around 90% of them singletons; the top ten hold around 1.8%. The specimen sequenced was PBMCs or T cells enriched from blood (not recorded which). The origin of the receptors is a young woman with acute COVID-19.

The CDR3 region has the DNA TGTGCCAGCAGAGGACAGGGGCTAGCTGAAGCTTTCTTT. This translates into CASRGQGLAEAFF. The chain links TRBV27 to TRBJ1-1; 9 bases line up with TRBD1. Germline V gene data show CDR1 as MNHEY and CDR2 as SMNVEV (reference sequence). Trimming removed 6 bases from V and 6 bases from J; junction bases left unmatched: 5. The CDR3 runs to 13 residues.

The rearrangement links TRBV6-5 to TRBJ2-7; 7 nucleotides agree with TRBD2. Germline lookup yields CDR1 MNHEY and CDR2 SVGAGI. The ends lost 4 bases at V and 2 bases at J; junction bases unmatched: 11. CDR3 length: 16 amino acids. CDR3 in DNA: TGTGCCAGCAGTTCGGGGTCGGGAGCGGGACCCTACGAGCAGTACTTC. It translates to CASSSGSGAGPYEQYF.

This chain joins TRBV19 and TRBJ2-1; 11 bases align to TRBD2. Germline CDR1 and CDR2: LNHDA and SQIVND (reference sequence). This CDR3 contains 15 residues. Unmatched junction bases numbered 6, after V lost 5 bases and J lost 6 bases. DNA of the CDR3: TGTGCCAGTAGTCTCATAGCGGGAGGGAGCAATGAGCAGTTCTTC. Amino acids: CASSLIAGGSNEQFF.

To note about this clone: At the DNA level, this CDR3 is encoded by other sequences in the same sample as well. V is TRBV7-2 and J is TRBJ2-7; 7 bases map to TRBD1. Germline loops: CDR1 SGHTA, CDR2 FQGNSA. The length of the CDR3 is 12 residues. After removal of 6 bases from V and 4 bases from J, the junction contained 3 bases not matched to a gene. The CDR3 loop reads CASSAQGYEQYF. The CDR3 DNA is TGTGCCAGCAGTGCACAGGGGTACGAGCAGTACTTC.

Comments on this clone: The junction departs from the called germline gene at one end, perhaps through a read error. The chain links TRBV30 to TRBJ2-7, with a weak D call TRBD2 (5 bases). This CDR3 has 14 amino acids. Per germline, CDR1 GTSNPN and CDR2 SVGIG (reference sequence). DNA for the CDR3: TGTGCCTGGAGTCCTCCCGGACTTCTCTACCAGCAGTACTTC. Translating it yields CAWSPPGLLYQQYF.

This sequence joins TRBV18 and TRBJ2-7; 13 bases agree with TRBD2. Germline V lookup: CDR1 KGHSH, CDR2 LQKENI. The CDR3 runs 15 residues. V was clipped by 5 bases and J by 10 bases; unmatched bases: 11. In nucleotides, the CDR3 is TGTGCCAGCTCAGTCACCGGGACTAGCGGGACCGTTCAGTACTTC. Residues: CASSVTGTSGTVQYF. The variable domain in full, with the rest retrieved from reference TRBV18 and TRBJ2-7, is NAGVMQNPRHLVRRRGQEARLRCSPMKGHSHVYWYRQLPEEGLKFMVYLQKENIIDESGMPKERFSAEFPKEGPSILRIQQVVRGDSAAYFCASSVTGTSGTVQYFGPGTRLTVT.

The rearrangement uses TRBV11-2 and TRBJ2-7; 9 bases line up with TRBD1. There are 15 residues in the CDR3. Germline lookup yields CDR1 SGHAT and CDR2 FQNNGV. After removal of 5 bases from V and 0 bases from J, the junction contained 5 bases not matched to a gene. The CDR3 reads CASSVPGQGSYEQYF. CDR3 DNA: TGTGCCAGCAGCGTTCCGGGACAGGGCTCCTACGAGCAGTACTTC.

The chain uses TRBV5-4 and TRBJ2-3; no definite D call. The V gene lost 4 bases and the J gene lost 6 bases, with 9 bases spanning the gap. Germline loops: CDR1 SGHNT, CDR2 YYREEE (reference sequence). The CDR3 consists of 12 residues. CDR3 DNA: TGTGCCAGCAGCCTCTACCTGGATACGCAGTATTTT. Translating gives CASSLYLDTQYF. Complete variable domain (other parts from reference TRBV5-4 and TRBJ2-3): ETGVTQSPTHLIKTRGQQVTLRCSSQSGHNTVSWYQQALGQGPQFIFQYYREEENGRGNFPPRFSGLQFPNYSSELNVNALELDDSALYLCASSLYLDTQYFGPGTRLTVL.

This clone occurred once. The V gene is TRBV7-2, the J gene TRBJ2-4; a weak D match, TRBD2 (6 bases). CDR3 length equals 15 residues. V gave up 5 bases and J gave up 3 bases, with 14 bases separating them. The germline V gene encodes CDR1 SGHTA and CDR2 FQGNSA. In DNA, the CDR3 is TGTGCCAGCAGCGGGGGGACTGGAATCAAAAACATTCAGTACTTC. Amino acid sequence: CASSGGTGIKNIQYF.

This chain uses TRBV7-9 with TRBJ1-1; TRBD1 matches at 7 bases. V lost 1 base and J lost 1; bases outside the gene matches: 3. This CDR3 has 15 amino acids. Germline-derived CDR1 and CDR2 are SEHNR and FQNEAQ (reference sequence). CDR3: CASSLDGTANTEAFF. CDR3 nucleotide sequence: TGTGCCAGCAGCTTAGACGGGACAGCGAACACTGAAGCTTTCTTT.

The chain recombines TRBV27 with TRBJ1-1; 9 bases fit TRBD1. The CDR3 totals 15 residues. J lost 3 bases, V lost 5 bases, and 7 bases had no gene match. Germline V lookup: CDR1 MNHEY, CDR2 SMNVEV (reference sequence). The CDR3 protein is CASSVTGGSYTEAFF. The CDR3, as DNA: TGTGCCAGCAGTGTCACAGGGGGCAGCTACACTGAAGCTTTCTTT.

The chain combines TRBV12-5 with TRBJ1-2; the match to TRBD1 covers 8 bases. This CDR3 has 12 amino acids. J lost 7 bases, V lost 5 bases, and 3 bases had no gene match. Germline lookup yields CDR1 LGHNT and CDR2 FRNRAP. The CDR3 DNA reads TGTGCTAGTGGTGTGGACAGGGCTGGCTACACCTTC. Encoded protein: CASGVDRAGYTF.

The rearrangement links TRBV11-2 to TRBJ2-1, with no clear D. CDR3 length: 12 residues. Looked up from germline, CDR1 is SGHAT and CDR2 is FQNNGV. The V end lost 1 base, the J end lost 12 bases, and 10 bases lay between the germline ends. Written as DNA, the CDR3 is TGTGCCAGCAGCTTAGCTTTACAGATGCAGTTCTTC. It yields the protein CASSLALQMQFF.

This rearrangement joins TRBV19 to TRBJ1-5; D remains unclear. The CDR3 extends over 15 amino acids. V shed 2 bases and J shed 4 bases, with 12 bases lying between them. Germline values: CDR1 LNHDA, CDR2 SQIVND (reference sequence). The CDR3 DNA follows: TGTGCCAGTAGTATAAAGGCTGGGCAGAATCAGCCCCAGCATTTT. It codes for CASSIKAGQNQPQHF.

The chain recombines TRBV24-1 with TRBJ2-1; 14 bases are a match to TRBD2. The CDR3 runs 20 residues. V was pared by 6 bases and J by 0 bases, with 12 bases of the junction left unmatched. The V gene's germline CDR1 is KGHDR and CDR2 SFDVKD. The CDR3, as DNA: TGTGCCACCAGTACATTACCGGGACTAGCGGGAGAGGACTCCTACAATGAGCAGTTCTTC. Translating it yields CATSTLPGLAGEDSYNEQFF.

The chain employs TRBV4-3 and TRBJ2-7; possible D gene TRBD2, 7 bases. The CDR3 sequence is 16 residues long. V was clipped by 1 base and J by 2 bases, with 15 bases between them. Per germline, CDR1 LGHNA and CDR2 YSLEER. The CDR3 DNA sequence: TGCGCCAGCAGCCAAGCAGTGGCGGGGGCCCCCTACGAGCAGTACTTC. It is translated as CASSQAVAGAPYEQYF.

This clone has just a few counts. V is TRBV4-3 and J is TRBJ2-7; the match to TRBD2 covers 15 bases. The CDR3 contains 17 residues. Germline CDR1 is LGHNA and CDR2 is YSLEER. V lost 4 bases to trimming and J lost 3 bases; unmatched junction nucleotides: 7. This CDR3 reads CASSPSRTSGGGYEQYF. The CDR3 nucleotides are TGCGCCAGCAGCCCATCCCGGACTAGCGGGGGGGGCTACGAGCAGTACTTC.

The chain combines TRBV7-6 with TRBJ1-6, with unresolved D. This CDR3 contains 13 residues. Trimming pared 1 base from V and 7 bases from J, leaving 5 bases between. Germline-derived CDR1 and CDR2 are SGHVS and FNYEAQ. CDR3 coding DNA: TGTGCCAGCAGCTTAGAGGAGAATTCACCCCTCCACTTT. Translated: CASSLEENSPLHF.

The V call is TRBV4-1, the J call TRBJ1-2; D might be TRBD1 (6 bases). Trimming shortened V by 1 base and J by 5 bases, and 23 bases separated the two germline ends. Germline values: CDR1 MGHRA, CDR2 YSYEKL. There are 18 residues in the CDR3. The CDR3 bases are TGCGCCAGCAGCCAAGGGGTACCAACAGGGAGTACATTTTATGGCTACACCTTC. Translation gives CASSQGVPTGSTFYGYTF.

CDR3 DNA: TGCAGTGCTAGTTCCGTTTCTGGGGCCAACGTCCTGACTTTC. Protein: CSASSVSGANVLTF. This sequence joins TRBV20-1 and TRBJ2-6; D gene uncertain. V was shortened by 3 bases and J by 1 base, with 7 bases between the two germline ends. Looked up from germline, CDR1 is DFQATT and CDR2 is SNEGSKA (reference sequence). The CDR3 contains 14 residues.

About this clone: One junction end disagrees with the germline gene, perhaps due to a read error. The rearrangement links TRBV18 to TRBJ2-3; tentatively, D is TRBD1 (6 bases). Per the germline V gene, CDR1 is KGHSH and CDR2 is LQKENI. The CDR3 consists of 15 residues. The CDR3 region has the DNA TGTGCCAGCTCCCCGTTCGGACAGAGCATAGATACGCAGTATTTT. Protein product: CASSPFGQSIDTQYF.

In DNA, the CDR3 is TGTGCCAGCAGCATACAGGGGGCTGGAAACACCATATATTTT. This sequence encodes CASSIQGAGNTIYF. The chain joins TRBV9 to TRBJ1-3; TRBD1 agrees at 8 bases. V gave up 4 bases and J gave up 2 bases; unmatched junction bases: 2. Germline CDR1 is SGDLS and CDR2 is YYNGEE. This CDR3 contains 14 residues.

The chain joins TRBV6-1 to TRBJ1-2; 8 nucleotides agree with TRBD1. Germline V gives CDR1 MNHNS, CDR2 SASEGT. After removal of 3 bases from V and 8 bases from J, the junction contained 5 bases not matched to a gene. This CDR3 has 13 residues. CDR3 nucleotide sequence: TGTGCCAGCAGTGACAGGGGGCAACGGGGCTACACCTTC. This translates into CASSDRGQRGYTF.